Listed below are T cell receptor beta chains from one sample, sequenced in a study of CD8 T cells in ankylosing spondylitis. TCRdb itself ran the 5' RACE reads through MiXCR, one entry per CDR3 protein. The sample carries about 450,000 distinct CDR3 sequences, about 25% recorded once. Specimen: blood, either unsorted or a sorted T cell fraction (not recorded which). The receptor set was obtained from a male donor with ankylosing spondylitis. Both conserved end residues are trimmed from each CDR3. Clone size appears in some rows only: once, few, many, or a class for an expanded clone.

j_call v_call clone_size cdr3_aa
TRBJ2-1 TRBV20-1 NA SAMKGDARSYNEQF
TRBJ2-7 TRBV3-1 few ASSPGYRGHEQY
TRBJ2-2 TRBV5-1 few ASSPPGTLGTGELF
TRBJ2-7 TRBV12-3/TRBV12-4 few ASNRDTSYEQY
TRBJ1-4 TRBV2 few ADKSGTGGEKLF
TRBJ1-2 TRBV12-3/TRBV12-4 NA ASSALFYGYT
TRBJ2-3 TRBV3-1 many ASSVAGVDTQY
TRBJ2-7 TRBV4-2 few ASSHKAGEAYEQY
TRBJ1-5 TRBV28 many ASSLPGQTSEQPQH
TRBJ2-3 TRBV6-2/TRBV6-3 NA ASSYSTGVGTDTQY
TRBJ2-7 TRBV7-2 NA ASSPRLAGLNEQY
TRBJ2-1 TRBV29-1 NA SVEGQYNEQF
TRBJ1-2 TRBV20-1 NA SAVSGDPKINGYT
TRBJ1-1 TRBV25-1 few ASGFRGTEAF
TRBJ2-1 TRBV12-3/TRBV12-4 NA ASSSNSNEQF
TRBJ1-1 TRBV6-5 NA ASSYQAAVNTEAF
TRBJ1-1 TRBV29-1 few SVAGQRDTEAF
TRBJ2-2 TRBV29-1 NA SVATSVRGELF
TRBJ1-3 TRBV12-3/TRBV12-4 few ASSKGSSGNTIY
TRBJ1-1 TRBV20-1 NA SARDRGIYTNTEAF
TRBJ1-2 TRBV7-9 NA ASSPPLESGYT
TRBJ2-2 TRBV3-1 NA ASSQAGRTGELF
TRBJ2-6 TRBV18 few ASSRLQGPGANVLT